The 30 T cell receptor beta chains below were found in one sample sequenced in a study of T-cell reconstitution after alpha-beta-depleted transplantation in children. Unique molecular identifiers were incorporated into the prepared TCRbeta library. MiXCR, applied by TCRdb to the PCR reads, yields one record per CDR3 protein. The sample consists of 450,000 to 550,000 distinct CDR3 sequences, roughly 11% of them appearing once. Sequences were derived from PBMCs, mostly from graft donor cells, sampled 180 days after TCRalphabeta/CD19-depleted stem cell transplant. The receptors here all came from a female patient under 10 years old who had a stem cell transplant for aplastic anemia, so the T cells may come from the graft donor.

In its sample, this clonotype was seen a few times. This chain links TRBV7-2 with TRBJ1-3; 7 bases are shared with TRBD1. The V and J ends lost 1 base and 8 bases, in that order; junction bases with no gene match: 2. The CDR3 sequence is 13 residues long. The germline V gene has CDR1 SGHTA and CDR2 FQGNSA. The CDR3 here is CASSLDRGYTIYF. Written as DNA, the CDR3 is TGTGCCAGCAGCTTAGACAGGGGTTACACCATATATTTT.

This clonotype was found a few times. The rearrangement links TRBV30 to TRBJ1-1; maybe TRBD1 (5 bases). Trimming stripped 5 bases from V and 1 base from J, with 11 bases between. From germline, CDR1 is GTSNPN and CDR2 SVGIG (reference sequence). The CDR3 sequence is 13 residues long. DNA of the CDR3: TGTGCCTGGTCCCGGGGGGGGAACACTGAAGCTTTCTTT. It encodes CAWSRGGNTEAFF.

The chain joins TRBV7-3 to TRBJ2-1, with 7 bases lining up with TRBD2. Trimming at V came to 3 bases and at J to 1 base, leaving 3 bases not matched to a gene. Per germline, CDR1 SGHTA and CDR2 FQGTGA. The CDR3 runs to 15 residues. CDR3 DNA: TGTGCCAGCAGCTTCGGACTAGGATCCTACAATGAGCAGTTCTTC. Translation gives CASSFGLGSYNEQFF.

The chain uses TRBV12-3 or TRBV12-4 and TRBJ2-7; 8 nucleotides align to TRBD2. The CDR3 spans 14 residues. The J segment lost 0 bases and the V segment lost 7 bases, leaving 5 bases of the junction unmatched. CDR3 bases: TGTGCCAGCAATCCTAGCGGGCACTCCTACGAGCAGTACTTC. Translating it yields CASNPSGHSYEQYF.

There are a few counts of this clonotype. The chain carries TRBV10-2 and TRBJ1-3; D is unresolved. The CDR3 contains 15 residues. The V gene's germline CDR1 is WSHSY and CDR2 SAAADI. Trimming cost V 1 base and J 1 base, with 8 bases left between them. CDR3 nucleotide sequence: TGCGCCAGCAGTGAGTTCCGGTCATCTGGAAACACCATATATTTT. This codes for CASSEFRSSGNTIYF.

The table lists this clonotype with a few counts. CDR3 protein: CATGGRRETQYF. CDR3 sequence (DNA): TGTGCCACGGGGGGGCGGAGGGAGACCCAGTACTTC. This chain links TRBV12-3 or TRBV12-4 with TRBJ2-5, with TRBD2 matching 8 bases. With 10 bases clipped from V and 5 bases from J, the junction kept 6 bases outside the gene matches. CDR3 length: 12 amino acids.

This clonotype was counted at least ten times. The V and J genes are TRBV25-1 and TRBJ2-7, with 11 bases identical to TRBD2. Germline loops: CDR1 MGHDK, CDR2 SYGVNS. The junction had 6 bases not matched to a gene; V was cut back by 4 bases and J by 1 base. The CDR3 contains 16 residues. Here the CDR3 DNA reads TGTGCCAGCAGTGGGCCCCGACTAGCGGGATCCTACGAGCAGTACTTC. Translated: CASSGPRLAGSYEQYF.

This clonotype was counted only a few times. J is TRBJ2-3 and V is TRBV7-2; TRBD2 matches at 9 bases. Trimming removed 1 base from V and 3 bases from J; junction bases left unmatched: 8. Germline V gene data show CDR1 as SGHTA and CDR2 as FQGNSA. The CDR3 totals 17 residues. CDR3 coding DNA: TGTGCCAGCAGCTTAGTATGGTGGCTAGCGGGGACAGATACGCAGTATTTT. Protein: CASSLVWWLAGTDTQYF.

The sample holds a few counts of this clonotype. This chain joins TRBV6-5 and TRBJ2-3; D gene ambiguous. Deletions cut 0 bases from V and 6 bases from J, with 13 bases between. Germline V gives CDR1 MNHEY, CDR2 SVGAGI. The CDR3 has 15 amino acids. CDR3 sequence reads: CASSYSGVGSDTQYF. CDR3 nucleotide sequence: TGTGCCAGCAGTTACTCTGGGGTAGGAAGTGATACGCAGTATTTT.

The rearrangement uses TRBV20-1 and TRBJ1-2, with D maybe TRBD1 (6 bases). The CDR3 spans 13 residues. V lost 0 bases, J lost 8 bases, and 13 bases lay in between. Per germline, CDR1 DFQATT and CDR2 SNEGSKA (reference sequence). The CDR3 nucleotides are TGCAGTGCTAGAGATGGGGGGGCAAGAGGCTACACCTTC. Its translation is CSARDGGARGYTF.

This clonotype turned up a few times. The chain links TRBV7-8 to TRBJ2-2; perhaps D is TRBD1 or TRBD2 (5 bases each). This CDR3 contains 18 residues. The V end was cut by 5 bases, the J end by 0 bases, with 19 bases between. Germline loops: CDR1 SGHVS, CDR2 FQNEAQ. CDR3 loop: CASSTARDAYTNTGELFF. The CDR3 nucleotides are TGTGCCAGCAGCACTGCTCGGGACGCATACACGAACACCGGGGAGCTGTTTTTT.

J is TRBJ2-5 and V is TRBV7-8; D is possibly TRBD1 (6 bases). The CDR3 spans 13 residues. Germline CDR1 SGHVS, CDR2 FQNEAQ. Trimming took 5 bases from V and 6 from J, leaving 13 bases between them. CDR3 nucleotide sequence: TGTGCCAGCAGCCCCGTGACAGGACAGACCCAGTACTTC. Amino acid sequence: CASSPVTGQTQYF.

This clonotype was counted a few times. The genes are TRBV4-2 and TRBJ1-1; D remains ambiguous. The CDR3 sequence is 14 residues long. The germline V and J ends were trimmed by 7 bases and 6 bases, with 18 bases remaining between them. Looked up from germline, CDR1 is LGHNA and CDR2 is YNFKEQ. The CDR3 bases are TGTGCCAGCACCCGTACCCATGGGTTATCTGAAGCTTTCTTT. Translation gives CASTRTHGLSEAFF.

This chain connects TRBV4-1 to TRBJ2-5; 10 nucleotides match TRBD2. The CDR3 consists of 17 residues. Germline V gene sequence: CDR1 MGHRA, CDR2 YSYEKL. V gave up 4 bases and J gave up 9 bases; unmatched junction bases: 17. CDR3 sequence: CASSPLAGEGIHAPQYF. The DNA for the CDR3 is TGCGCCAGCAGCCCTCTAGCGGGAGAGGGGATTCATGCGCCCCAGTACTTC.

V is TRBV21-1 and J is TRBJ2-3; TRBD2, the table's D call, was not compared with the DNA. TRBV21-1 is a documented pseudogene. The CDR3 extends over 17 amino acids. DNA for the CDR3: TGTGCCAGCAGCAAAGTTGGCCGGACTAGTGGTTCAGATACGCAGTATTTT. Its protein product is CASSKVGRTSGSDTQYF.

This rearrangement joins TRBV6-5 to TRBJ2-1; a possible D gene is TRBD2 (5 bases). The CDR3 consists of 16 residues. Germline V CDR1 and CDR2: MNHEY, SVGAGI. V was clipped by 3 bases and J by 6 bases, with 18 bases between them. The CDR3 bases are TGTGCCAGCAGTTATATCCCGGCGGGTTCTTTCAATGAGCAGTTCTTC. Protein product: CASSYIPAGSFNEQFF.

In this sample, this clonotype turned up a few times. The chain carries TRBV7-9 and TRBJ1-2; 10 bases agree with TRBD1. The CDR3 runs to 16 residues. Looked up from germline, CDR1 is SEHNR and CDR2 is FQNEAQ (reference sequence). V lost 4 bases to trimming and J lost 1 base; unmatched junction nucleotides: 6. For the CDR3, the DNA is TGTGCCAGCAGCTCCTCCGGGACAGGGGTTAACTATGGCTACACCTTC. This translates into CASSSSGTGVNYGYTF.

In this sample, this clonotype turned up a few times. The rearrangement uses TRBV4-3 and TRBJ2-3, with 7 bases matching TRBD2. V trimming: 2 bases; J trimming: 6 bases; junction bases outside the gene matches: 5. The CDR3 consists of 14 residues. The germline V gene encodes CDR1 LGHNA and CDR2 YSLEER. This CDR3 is CASSQRTRLDTQYF. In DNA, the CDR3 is TGCGCCAGCAGCCAACGGACTAGATTGGATACGCAGTATTTT.

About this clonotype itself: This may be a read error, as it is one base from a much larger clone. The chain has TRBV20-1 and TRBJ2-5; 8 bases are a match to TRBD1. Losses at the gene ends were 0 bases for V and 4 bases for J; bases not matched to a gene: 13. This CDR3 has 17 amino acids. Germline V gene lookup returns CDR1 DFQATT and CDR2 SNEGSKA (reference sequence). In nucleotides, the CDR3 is TGCAGTGCTAGAGATATGGATTGGGACAGGTGGGCAGAGACCCAGTACTTC. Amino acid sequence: CSARDMDWDRWAETQYF.

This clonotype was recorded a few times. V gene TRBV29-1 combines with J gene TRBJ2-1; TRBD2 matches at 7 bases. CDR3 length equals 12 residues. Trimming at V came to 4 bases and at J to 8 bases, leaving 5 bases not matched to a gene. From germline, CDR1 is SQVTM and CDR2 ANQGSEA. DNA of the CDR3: TGCAGCGTTGGCGGGAGCGTGGATGAGCAGTTCTTC. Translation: CSVGGSVDEQFF.

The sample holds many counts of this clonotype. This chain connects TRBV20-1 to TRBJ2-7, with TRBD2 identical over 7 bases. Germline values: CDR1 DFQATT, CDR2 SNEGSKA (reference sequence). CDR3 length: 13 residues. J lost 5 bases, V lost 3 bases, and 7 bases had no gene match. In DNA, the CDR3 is TGCAGTGCTAGGGACGGGGGGAAGAACGAGCAGTACTTC. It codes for CSARDGGKNEQYF.

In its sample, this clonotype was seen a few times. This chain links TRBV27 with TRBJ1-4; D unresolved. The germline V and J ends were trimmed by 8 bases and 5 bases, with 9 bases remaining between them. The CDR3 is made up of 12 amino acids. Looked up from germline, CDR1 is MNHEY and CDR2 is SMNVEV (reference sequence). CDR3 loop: CASSDLNEKLFF. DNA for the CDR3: TGTGCCAGCTCGGACCTGAATGAAAAACTGTTTTTT. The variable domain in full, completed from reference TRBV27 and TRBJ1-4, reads EAQVTQNPRYLITVTGKKLTVTCSQNMNHEYMSWYRQDPGLGLRQIYYSMNVEVTDKGDVPEGYKVSRKEKRNFPLILESPSPNQTSLYFCASSDLNEKLFFGSGTQLSVL.

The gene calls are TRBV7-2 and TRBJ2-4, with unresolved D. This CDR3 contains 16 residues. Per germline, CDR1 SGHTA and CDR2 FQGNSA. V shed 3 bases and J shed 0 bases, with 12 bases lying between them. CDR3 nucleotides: TGTGCCAGCAGCTTGGTTGGAAAACTAGCCAAAAACATTCAGTACTTC. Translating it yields CASSLVGKLAKNIQYF.

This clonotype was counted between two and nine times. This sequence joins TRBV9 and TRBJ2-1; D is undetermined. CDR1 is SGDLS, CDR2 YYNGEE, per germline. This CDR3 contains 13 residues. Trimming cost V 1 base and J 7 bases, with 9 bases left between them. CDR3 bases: TGTGCCAGCAGCGTATCTAAGGAAAATGAGCAGTTCTTC. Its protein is CASSVSKENEQFF.

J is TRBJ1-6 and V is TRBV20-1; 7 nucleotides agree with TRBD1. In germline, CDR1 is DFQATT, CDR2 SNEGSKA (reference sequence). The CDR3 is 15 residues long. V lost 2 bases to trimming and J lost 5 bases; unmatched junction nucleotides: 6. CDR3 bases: TGCAGTGCTAGATGGGCCACAGGGGATAATTCACCCCTCCACTTT. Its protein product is CSARWATGDNSPLHF.

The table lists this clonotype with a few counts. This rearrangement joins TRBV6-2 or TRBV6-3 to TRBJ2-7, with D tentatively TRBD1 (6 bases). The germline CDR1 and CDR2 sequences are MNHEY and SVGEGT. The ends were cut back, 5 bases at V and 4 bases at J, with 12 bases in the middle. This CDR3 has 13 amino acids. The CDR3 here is CASSRGHLYEQYV. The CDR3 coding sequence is TGTGCCAGCAGTCGGGGACACCTTTACGAGCAGTACGTC.

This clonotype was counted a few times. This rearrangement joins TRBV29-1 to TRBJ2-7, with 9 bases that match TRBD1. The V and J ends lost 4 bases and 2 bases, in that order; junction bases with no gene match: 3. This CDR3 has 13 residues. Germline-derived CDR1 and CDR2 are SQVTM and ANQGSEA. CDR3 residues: CSVAGTGTYEQYF. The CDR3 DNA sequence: TGCAGCGTTGCTGGGACAGGGACCTACGAGCAGTACTTC.

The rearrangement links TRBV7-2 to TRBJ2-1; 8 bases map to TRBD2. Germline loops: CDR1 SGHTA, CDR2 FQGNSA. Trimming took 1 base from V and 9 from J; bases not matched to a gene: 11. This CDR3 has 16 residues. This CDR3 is CASSLDASGGPPEQFF. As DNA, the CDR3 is TGTGCCAGCAGCTTAGATGCGTCGGGAGGGCCCCCTGAGCAGTTCTTC.

CDR3 bases: TGCAGCGTCTCCAGGACAGGGGGTTTTTACAATGAGCAGTTCTTC. It codes for CSVSRTGGFYNEQFF. The chain has TRBV29-1 and TRBJ2-1, with 10 bases that match TRBD1. Germline CDR1 and CDR2: SQVTM and ANQGSEA. The V segment lost 6 bases and the J segment 4 bases; nucleotides outside the gene matches: 9. The CDR3 runs to 15 residues.

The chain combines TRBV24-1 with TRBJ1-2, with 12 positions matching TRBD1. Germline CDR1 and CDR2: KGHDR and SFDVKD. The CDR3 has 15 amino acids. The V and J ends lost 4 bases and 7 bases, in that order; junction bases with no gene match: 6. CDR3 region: CATSDPGQGARGYTF. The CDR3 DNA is TGTGCCACCAGTGACCCGGGACAGGGGGCGCGTGGCTACACCTTC.